The T cell receptor (beta chain) described here comes from a study of brain metastases from non-small cell lung cancer. Study results and caveats: TCR repertoires overlapped largely between brain metastases and matched primaries. Brain metastases had lower T-cell infiltration than primary tumors.

The count of this clone is one. Antigen unknown. The method was immunoSEQ multiplex PCR; TCRdb's version includes in-frame clones alone and lacks a portion of them. The repertoire holds 2,000 to 3,000 clones, with around four fifths as singletons. This CDR3 is built from 13 residues. In germline, CDR1 is ENHRY, CDR2 SYGVKD. V gave up 0 bases and J gave up 8 bases, with 10 bases separating them. This TCR was sampled from a donor aged 40 or older with non-small cell lung cancer. The sequenced sample consisted of primary lung tumor tissue. The V gene is TRBV10-3, the J gene TRBJ1-2, with D perhaps matching TRBD1 (5 bases). The CDR3 spells CAISESTGTGYTF. CDR3 coding DNA: TGTGCCATCAGTGAGTCAACAGGAACCGGCTACACCTTC.